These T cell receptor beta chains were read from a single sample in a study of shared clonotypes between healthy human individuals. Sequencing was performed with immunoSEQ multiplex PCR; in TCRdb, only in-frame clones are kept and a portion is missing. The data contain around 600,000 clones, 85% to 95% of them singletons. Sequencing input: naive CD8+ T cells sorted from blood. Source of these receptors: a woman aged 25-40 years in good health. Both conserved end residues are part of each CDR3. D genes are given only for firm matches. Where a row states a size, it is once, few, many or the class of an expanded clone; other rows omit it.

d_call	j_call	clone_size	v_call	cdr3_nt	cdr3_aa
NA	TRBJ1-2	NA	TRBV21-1	TGTGCCAGCGGGGTAGAGGGAGGAGGGTATGGCTACACCTTC	CASGVEGGGYGYTF
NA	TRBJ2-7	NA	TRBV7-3	TGTGCCAGCAGCTTACGATCACACGAGCAGTACTTC	CASSLRSHEQYF
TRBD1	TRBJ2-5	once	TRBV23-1	TGCGCCAGCAGTCAATCCGGGACAGGGTTAAGGGAGACCCAGTACTTC	CASSQSGTGLRETQYF
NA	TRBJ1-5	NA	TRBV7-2	TGTGCCAGCAGCTTAAACTCGGGCAATCAGCCCCAGCATTTT	CASSLNSGNQPQHF
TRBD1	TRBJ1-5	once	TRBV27	TGTGCCAGCAGGATGAAGGGGGCTCCTAGCAATCAGCCCCAGCATTTT	CASRMKGAPSNQPQHF
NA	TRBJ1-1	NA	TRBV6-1	TGTGCCAGCAGTGCAGGACTCCGTGGCACTGAAGCTTTCTTT	CASSAGLRGTEAFF
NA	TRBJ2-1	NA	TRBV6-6	TGTGCCAGCAGTTACCTACAGGGAGCTTACAATGAGCAGTTCTTC	CASSYLQGAYNEQFF
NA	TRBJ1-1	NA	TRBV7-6	TGTGCCAGCAGCTTAGCGGGCTCTGGGGGCACTGAAGCTTTCTTT	CASSLAGSGGTEAFF
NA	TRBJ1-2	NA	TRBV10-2	TGCGCCAGCAGTATGACCGTTAACTATGGCTACACCTTC	CASSMTVNYGYTF
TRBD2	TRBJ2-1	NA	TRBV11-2	TGTGCCAGCAGCTTTGGAGCGGGAGGGAATGAGCAGTTCTTC	CASSFGAGGNEQFF
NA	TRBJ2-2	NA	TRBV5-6	TGTGCCAGCTTCCTTGAGACGGGAAACACCGGGGAGCTGTTTTTT	CASFLETGNTGELFF
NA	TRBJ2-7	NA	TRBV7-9	TGTGCCAGCAGCCCCCCCCCTATGGGGCTTCAGGGGCAGTACTTC	CASSPPPMGLQGQYF
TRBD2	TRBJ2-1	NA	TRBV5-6	TGTGCCAGCAGTATTGAAGCGGGGGGCCTTCCCCTATACAATGAGCAGTTCTTC	CASSIEAGGLPLYNEQFF
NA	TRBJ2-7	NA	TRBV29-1	TGCAGCGTTGTTAGTTCGGTTTCCTACGAGCAGTACTTC	CSVVSSVSYEQYF
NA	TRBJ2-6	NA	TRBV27	TGTGCCAGCAGTTATGCCTTGGGGGCCAACGTCCTGACTTTC	CASSYALGANVLTF
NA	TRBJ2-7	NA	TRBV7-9	TGTGCCAGCAGCTTGGACACATCTTGGCACGAGCAGTACTTC	CASSLDTSWHEQYF
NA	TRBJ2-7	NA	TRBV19	TGTGCCAGTAGGGAACCTGGGCACCCCTACGAGCAGTACTTC	CASREPGHPYEQYF
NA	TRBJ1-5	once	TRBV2	TGTGCCAGCAAGAGAGCGGGCAATCAGCCCCAGCATTTT	CASKRAGNQPQHF